A single sample is the source of the 5 T cell receptor beta chains below, sequenced in a study of neurological immune-mediated disorders. TCRdb itself ran the 5' RACE reads through MiXCR, one entry per CDR3 protein. The sample includes about 29,000 distinct CDR3 sequences, 9.5% to 15% of them seen just once. Sample: PBMCs. These receptors came from a man between 60 and 75 years old in good health.

As to this clonotype: Sequence at one end of the junction differs from germline and may be a read error. This chain joins TRBV27 and TRBJ2-2, with 7 bases fitting TRBD1. The CDR3 runs to 15 residues. Germline CDR1 reads MNHEY; CDR2 reads SMNVEV (reference sequence). The CDR3 is CARSSRQGFTGELFF. As DNA, the CDR3 is TGTGCCAGAAGTTCGCGACAGGGATTCACCGGGGAGCTGTTTTTT.

The chain links TRBV7-8 to TRBJ2-5; perhaps TRBD1 as D (5 bases). Germline assignment: CDR1 SGHVS and CDR2 FQNEAQ. The germline V and J ends were trimmed by 4 bases and 0 bases, with 9 bases remaining between them. This CDR3 region has 14 residues. Here the CDR3 DNA reads TGTGCCAGCAGCTCTGGACACTACCAAGAGACCCAGTACTTC. Translation: CASSSGHYQETQYF.

This clonotype was seen ten or more times. The rearrangement links TRBV11-2 to TRBJ2-7; D call uncertain. CDR1 and CDR2 (germline): SGHAT, FQNNGV. The ends were cut back, 5 bases at V and 5 bases at J, with 13 bases in the middle. The CDR3 sequence is 13 residues long. In nucleotides, the CDR3 is TGTGCCAGCAGCACTCCGGCGAGCGACGAGCAGTACTTC. Protein: CASSTPASDEQYF.

This clonotype has ten or more counts. V usage is TRBV12-3 or TRBV12-4 and J usage is TRBJ2-1, with D unresolved. V was shortened by 8 bases and J by 10 bases, with 12 bases between the two germline ends. This CDR3 region has 11 residues. CDR3 DNA: TGTGCCAGCCTTTATTCCGGCGAGCAGTTCTTC. Amino acid sequence: CASLYSGEQFF.

As regards this clonotype: The germline gene is not matched at one end of the junction; a read error may be the cause. The V gene is TRBV3-1, the J gene TRBJ1-4; TRBD1 aligns across 7 bases. In germline, CDR1 is LGHDT, CDR2 YNNKEL (reference sequence). This CDR3 comprises 14 residues. The DNA for the CDR3 is TGTGCCAGCAGCGAAGACAGGGTGACCGGAAAACTGTTTTTT. Its translation: CASSEDRVTGKLFF.